Presented here are 5 T cell receptor beta chains from one specimen sequenced in a study of shared clonotypes between healthy human individuals. TCRdb's table, derived via immunoSEQ multiplex PCR, lists solely in-frame clones and lacks some. The repertoire consists of about 2 million clones, with about 95% occurring once and the leading ten covering about 1.1%. CD45RO-negative CD8 cells positively selected for CCR7 made up the naive population, which excluded terminally differentiated effector memory CD45RA+ cells. Sequencing was performed on naive CD8+ T cells sorted from blood. These receptors were taken from a man between 18 and 29 years old in good health.

The chain couples TRBV28 to TRBJ2-2, with D tentatively TRBD2 (5 bases). CDR3 length: 13 amino acids. The germline V gene has CDR1 MDHEN and CDR2 SYDVKM. V was clipped by 6 bases and J by 7 bases, with 12 bases between them. CDR3 DNA: TGTGCCAGCAGAGCGGACGTGAGCGGGGAGCTGTTTTTT. Its translation: CASRADVSGELFF.

This chain links TRBV7-9 with TRBJ2-5; D is unclear. Germline V gene sequence: CDR1 SEHNR, CDR2 FQNEAQ (reference sequence). V gave up 5 bases and J gave up 4 bases, with 20 bases separating them. The CDR3 is made up of 16 amino acids. In DNA form, the CDR3 reads TGTGCCAGCAGCCCAGTTCTTAGCTTAGGTGGAGAGACCCAGTACTTC. Protein sequence: CASSPVLSLGGETQYF.

Details on this clone: The junction and the germline gene differ at one end; a read error may be behind it. The chain combines TRBV7-9 with TRBJ2-7, with D unclear. Germline V gene sequence: CDR1 SEHNR, CDR2 FQNEAQ (reference sequence). The CDR3 has 12 residues. CDR3 sequence (DNA): TGTGCCACCCAGCCCGTCTCCCACGAGCAGTACTTC. This encodes CATQPVSHEQYF.

With respect to this clone: Other DNA sequences in this specimen translate into the identical CDR3. The chain uses TRBV6-5 and TRBJ2-7; unclear D gene. Germline-derived CDR1 and CDR2 are MNHEY and SVGAGI. The CDR3 covers 11 residues. The V and J ends lost 3 bases and 5 bases respectively, with 5 bases between them. CDR3 sequence: CASSYSHEQYF. CDR3 DNA: TGTGCCAGCAGTTATTCCCACGAGCAGTACTTC.

Comments on this clone: A read error may produce the germline difference seen at one junction end. V gene TRBV30 combines with J gene TRBJ1-1; D unclear. Germline V gene sequence: CDR1 GTSNPN, CDR2 SVGIG (reference sequence). The CDR3 length is 16 residues. The CDR3 coding sequence is TGTGCCTGGAGTGACCCGCGGGAGAGCCTGAACGCTGAAGCTTTCTTT. Amino acids: CAWSDPRESLNAEAFF.